Each of the 8 T cell receptor beta chains below was sequenced from the same sample in a study of blood T cell repertoires in COVID-19. The method was immunoSEQ multiplex PCR; TCRdb's version includes in-frame clones alone and lacks a portion of them. The data hold around 330,000 clones, with roughly 90% observed a single time. Sequenced sample: PBMCs or T cells enriched from blood (not recorded which). The receptors stem from a woman in her 40s who had recovered from COVID-19.

The chain is built from TRBV11-2 and TRBJ2-7; 10 nucleotides match TRBD2. The CDR3 spans 16 residues. The V gene end was trimmed by 1 base and the J gene end by 3 bases; junction bases not matched to a gene: 6. CDR1 and CDR2 from the germline V gene are SGHAT and FQNNGV. CDR3 sequence (DNA): TGTGCCAGCAGCTTAGCGGGGGCTAGCGGGAGCTACGAGCAGTACTTC. Its translation: CASSLAGASGSYEQYF.

V gene TRBV3-1 (or the pseudogene TRBV3-2) combines with J gene TRBJ2-1; a possible D gene is TRBD1 (5 bases). The CDR3 spans 14 residues. Trimming removed 1 base at V and 7 bases at J, with 11 bases between. Per the germline V gene, CDR1 is LGHDT and CDR2 is YNNKEL (reference sequence). The CDR3: CASSQVGRVNEQFF. CDR3 in DNA: TGTGCCAGCAGCCAAGTGGGCAGGGTAAATGAGCAGTTCTTC.

The chain has TRBV30 and TRBJ2-3, with D perhaps TRBD2 (5 bases). V lost 0 bases and J 1 base, leaving 5 bases between the germline ends. The CDR3 has 13 residues. Germline assignment: CDR1 GTSNPN and CDR2 SVGIG (reference sequence). CDR3 in DNA: TGTGCCTGGAGTGTTAGCGGCACAGATACGCAGTATTTT. Its translation: CAWSVSGTDTQYF.

This chain connects TRBV30 to TRBJ2-2, with a tentative D call TRBD2 (6 bases). Per the germline V gene, CDR1 is GTSNPN and CDR2 is SVGIG (reference sequence). Trimming pared 0 bases from V and 6 bases from J, leaving 14 bases between. There are 15 residues in the CDR3. The CDR3 sequence is CAWSVIRGGAGELFF. The CDR3 region has the DNA TGTGCCTGGAGTGTAATACGGGGCGGGGCCGGGGAGCTGTTTTTT. Variable domain in full (rest from reference TRBV30 and TRBJ2-2): SQTIHQWPATLVQPVGSPLSLECTVEGTSNPNLYWYRQAAGRGLQLLFYSVGIGQISSEVPQNLSASRPQDRQFILSSKKLLLSDSGFYLCAWSVIRGGAGELFFGEGSRLTVL.

The chain links TRBV13 to TRBJ1-4, with TRBD1 matching over 7 bases. Germline V gene sequence: CDR1 PRHDT, CDR2 FYEKMQ (reference sequence). The CDR3 length is 14 residues. Trimming at V came to 5 bases and at J to 5 bases, leaving 5 bases not matched to a gene. The CDR3 protein is CASSRQGTNEKLFF. The CDR3 coding sequence is TGTGCCAGCAGCCGACAGGGTACAAATGAAAAACTGTTTTTT.

The chain combines TRBV7-3 with TRBJ2-7; tentatively, D is TRBD2 (7 bases). The CDR3 runs 16 residues. Germline loops: CDR1 SGHTA, CDR2 FQGTGA. Trimming removed 5 bases from V and 5 bases from J, with 22 bases in between. The CDR3 DNA reads TGTGCCAGCAGCCCCCGCCCCACGGGGGGCCCCCACGAGCAGTACTTC. Translating gives CASSPRPTGGPHEQYF.

V gene TRBV7-2 combines with J gene TRBJ2-7, with D hard to call. The V gene lost 3 bases and the J gene lost 0 bases, with 6 bases spanning the gap. The germline CDR1 and CDR2 sequences are SGHTA and FQGNSA. The CDR3 is 13 amino acids. The CDR3 DNA follows: TGTGCCAGCAGCTTTGACATCTCCTACGAGCAGTACTTC. Translation: CASSFDISYEQYF.

CDR3 amino acids: CAWSAGRDGNIQYF. CDR3 DNA sequence: TGTGCCTGGAGTGCGGGGAGGGATGGGAACATTCAGTACTTC. This chain connects TRBV30 to TRBJ2-4, with 7 bases that match TRBD2. The trim removed 1 base at V and 7 bases at J, leaving 7 bases unmatched. The germline V gene encodes CDR1 GTSNPN and CDR2 SVGIG (reference sequence). This CDR3 is built from 14 residues.